This paragraph covers one TCR beta chain sequence. Its antigen remains unidentified. The CDR3 is made up of 14 amino acids. V was pared by 6 bases and J by 2 bases, with 6 bases of the junction left unmatched. Germline V gives CDR1 MNHEY, CDR2 SVGAGI. The data belong to a study of T cell responses to AZD1222 COVID-19 vaccine. General study findings and limits: Only a handful of AZD1222 recipients, more than five in all, had baseline seropositivity. Clonal diversity was possibly underestimated, and the donors were mostly white British, with more females.

Measured with immunoSEQ multiplex PCR; TCRdb has only the in-frame clones, and not every one. The table has approximately 130,000 clones, roughly 86% seen once. This specimen was peripheral blood, taken 28 days after the second AZD1222 dose. This receptor was taken from an adult who received the AZD1222 COVID-19 vaccine. V gene TRBV6-5 combines with J gene TRBJ2-5; 7 positions agree with TRBD1. This chain's CDR3 is CASRDRNNQETQYF. The CDR3 DNA is TGTGCCAGCAGGGACAGGAATAATCAAGAGACCCAGTACTTC.